The 21 T cell receptor beta chains below all came from one sample that was sequenced in a study of blood T cell repertoires in COVID-19. TCRdb's table, derived via immunoSEQ multiplex PCR, lists solely in-frame clones and lacks some. The data hold 60,000 to 85,000 clones, with 89% observed a single time. Sequenced sample: peripheral blood. All receptors come from a woman in her fifties or sixties with active COVID-19.

This clone occurred once. The chain couples TRBV7-9 to TRBJ2-7, with 9 bases identical to TRBD1. Looked up from germline, CDR1 is SEHNR and CDR2 is FQNEAQ (reference sequence). The CDR3 extends over 16 amino acids. V gave up 2 bases and J gave up 5 bases; unmatched junction bases: 10. As DNA, the CDR3 is TGTGCCAGCAGCTTACCCCGGGACAGGGTAAGCCACGAGCAGTACTTC. As protein: CASSLPRDRVSHEQYF.

The J gene is TRBJ2-1, the V gene TRBV6-5, with D possibly TRBD2 on 6 matching bases. Germline CDR1 reads MNHEY; CDR2 reads SVGAGI. The V gene lost 7 bases and the J gene lost 4 bases, with 17 bases spanning the gap. The CDR3 sequence is 15 residues long. CDR3 protein: CASTQGGFPYNEQFF. The CDR3 DNA sequence: TGTGCCAGCACCCAAGGAGGGTTCCCTTACAATGAGCAGTTCTTC.

The rearrangement uses TRBV20-1 and TRBJ2-1; 11 nucleotides line up with TRBD2. V lost 3 bases and J lost 8; bases outside the gene matches: 6. Germline V CDR1 and CDR2: DFQATT, SNEGSKA (reference sequence). The CDR3 consists of 14 residues. The CDR3 spells CSASSSGRFDEQFF. The CDR3 bases are TGCAGTGCTAGTTCTAGCGGGAGGTTCGATGAGCAGTTCTTC.

This chain's CDR3 is CATGGKAGGPNTGELFF. The CDR3 region has the DNA TGTGCCACCGGGGGAAAAGCGGGAGGGCCGAACACCGGGGAGCTGTTTTTT. This sequence joins TRBV10-3 and TRBJ2-2, with TRBD2 matching over 10 bases. J lost 0 bases, V lost 10 bases, and 11 bases had no gene match. CDR3 size: 17 residues. Looked up from germline, CDR1 is ENHRY and CDR2 is SYGVKD.

This clone was seen a few times. This sequence joins TRBV15 and TRBJ2-7, with 7 bases matching TRBD2. Per the germline V gene, CDR1 is LNHNV and CDR2 is YYDKDF (reference sequence). Trimming at V came to 5 bases and at J to 2 bases, leaving 12 bases not matched to a gene. The CDR3 is 16 residues long. The CDR3 region is CATSEPGGGEPYEQYF. The CDR3 region has the DNA TGTGCCACCAGCGAGCCGGGGGGAGGGGAACCCTACGAGCAGTACTTC.

The chain links TRBV10-3 to TRBJ1-2; a possible D gene is TRBD1 (6 bases). V lost 9 bases to trimming and J lost 6 bases, with 17 bases between them. Germline values: CDR1 ENHRY, CDR2 SYGVKD. The CDR3 spans 13 residues. DNA for the CDR3: TGTGCCATAGTGGCGGGGGGGCGCAATGGCTACACCTTC. Translated: CAIVAGGRNGYTF.

This rearrangement joins TRBV7-8 to TRBJ2-7; 7 positions match TRBD2. The CDR3 consists of 14 residues. Per germline, CDR1 SGHVS and CDR2 FQNEAQ. The V gene end was trimmed by 5 bases and the J gene end by 2 bases; junction bases not matched to a gene: 6. This chain's CDR3 is CASSVAAGTYEQYF. The CDR3 nucleotides are TGTGCCAGCAGCGTTGCAGCGGGGACCTACGAGCAGTACTTC.

The chain combines TRBV18 with TRBJ2-1; TRBD2 matches 11 bases. Germline V gives CDR1 KGHSH, CDR2 LQKENI. This CDR3 spans 17 amino acids. With V trimmed by 4 bases and J by 1 base, 6 bases remained unmatched. DNA of the CDR3: TGTGCCAGCTCACTACTAGCGGGAGTAACGTCCTACAATGAGCAGTTCTTC. Translating gives CASSLLAGVTSYNEQFF.

This CDR3 reads CASSLNSGTEAFF. The CDR3, as DNA: TGTGCCAGCAGCTTAAACAGCGGCACTGAAGCTTTCTTT. The rearrangement links TRBV7-3 to TRBJ1-1, with no clear D. The germline V gene has CDR1 SGHTA and CDR2 FQGTGA. V was trimmed by 1 base and J by 4 bases, leaving 7 bases between them. The CDR3 is made up of 13 amino acids. The full variable domain, in which reference TRBV7-3 and TRBJ1-1 provide the parts outside the CDR3, is GAGVSQTPSNKVTEKGKYVELRCDPISGHTALYWYRQSLGQGPEFLIYFQGTGAADDSGLPNDRFFAVRPEGSVSTLKIQRTERGDSAVYLCASSLNSGTEAFFGQGTRLTVV.

The V and J genes are TRBV23-1 and TRBJ1-1; possible D gene TRBD1, 6 bases. TRBV23-1 is classed as an ORF, of uncertain function. The CDR3 contains 14 residues. Trimming removed 5 bases from V and 0 bases from J, with 10 bases in between. Here the CDR3 reads CASSKQGLNTEAFF. In nucleotides, the CDR3 is TGCGCCAGCAGTAAACAGGGTCTGAACACTGAAGCTTTCTTT.

The chain has TRBV3-1 (or the pseudogene TRBV3-2) and TRBJ1-4; D remains ambiguous. Trimming pared 0 bases from V and 6 bases from J, leaving 14 bases between. This CDR3 has 16 amino acids. Per the germline V gene, CDR1 is LGHDT and CDR2 is YNNKEL (reference sequence). CDR3 coding DNA: TGTGCCAGCAGCCAAGATAGCTGGCGGGTGGATGAAAAACTGTTTTTT. Translating gives CASSQDSWRVDEKLFF.

The chain employs TRBV30 and TRBJ2-1; a possible D gene is TRBD1 (6 bases). Trimming removed 0 bases from V and 5 bases from J, with 11 bases in between. This CDR3 contains 14 residues. Germline assignment: CDR1 GTSNPN and CDR2 SVGIG (reference sequence). The CDR3 coding sequence is TGTGCCTGGAGTGTTTCTGGGACAAACAATGAGCAGTTCTTC. It codes for CAWSVSGTNNEQFF.

Written as DNA, the CDR3 is TGTGCCACCAGTGACAAGACAGACACTTCCTACGAGCAGTACTTC. This codes for CATSDKTDTSYEQYF. The chain employs TRBV24-1 and TRBJ2-7; possibly TRBD1 for D (5 bases). The V end was cut by 4 bases, the J end by 1 base, with 13 bases between. CDR3 length: 15 residues. Germline CDR1 reads KGHDR; CDR2 reads SFDVKD.

The chain couples TRBV20-1 to TRBJ1-6; D is possibly TRBD1 (6 bases). Germline V lookup: CDR1 DFQATT, CDR2 SNEGSKA (reference sequence). Between the trimmed V and J ends, which lost 3 bases and 9 bases, there was a span of 27 bases. The CDR3 totals 18 residues. This CDR3 reads CSASDRENFRDIGSPLHF. The CDR3 DNA is TGCAGTGCTAGTGATAGAGAGAACTTTCGGGACATAGGTTCACCCCTCCACTTT.

This clone was seen a single time. The chain is built from TRBV7-3 and TRBJ2-1; the D gene is possibly TRBD2 (6 bases). The CDR3 totals 15 residues. The V and J ends lost 2 bases and 10 bases respectively, with 18 bases between them. CDR1 SGHTA and CDR2 FQGTGA come from the germline V gene. The CDR3 region has the DNA TGTGCCAGCAGCTTAGGAGGAGGGCAACGAGGGGAGCAGTTCTTC. Translation: CASSLGGGQRGEQFF.

The chain links TRBV2 to TRBJ2-1, with TRBD2 matching 10 bases. The V segment lost 4 bases and the J segment 3 bases; nucleotides outside the gene matches: 6. Germline V CDR1 and CDR2: SNHLY, FYNNEI. This CDR3 region has 16 residues. The CDR3 loop reads CASSVLAGVNYNEQFF. The CDR3 DNA sequence: TGTGCCAGCAGTGTTCTAGCGGGAGTGAACTACAATGAGCAGTTCTTC.

The chain joins TRBV7-9 to TRBJ2-3; possible D gene TRBD2, 6 bases. This CDR3 spans 16 amino acids. The germline gives CDR1 SEHNR, CDR2 FQNEAQ (reference sequence). Deletions cut 7 bases from V and 3 bases from J, with 20 bases between. The CDR3 spells CASTLGGGIVTDTQYF. The DNA for the CDR3 is TGTGCCAGCACCCTGGGTGGCGGGATTGTGACAGATACGCAGTATTTT.

The gene calls are TRBV19 and TRBJ2-1; TRBD2 agrees at 10 bases. The CDR3 extends over 15 amino acids. The V segment lost 3 bases and the J segment 9 bases; nucleotides outside the gene matches: 8. Germline V gene data show CDR1 as LNHDA and CDR2 as SQIVND (reference sequence). DNA for the CDR3: TGTGCCAGTAGTATTGCCTTAGCGGGAGGATCTGAGCAGTTCTTC. Protein: CASSIALAGGSEQFF. Variable domain in full (rest from reference TRBV19 and TRBJ2-1): DGGITQSPKYLFRKEGQNVTLSCEQNLNHDAMYWYRQDPGQGLRLIYYSQIVNDFQKGDIAEGYSVSREKKESFPLTVTSAQKNPTAFYLCASSIALAGGSEQFFGPGTRLTVL.

The chain links TRBV3-1 (or the pseudogene TRBV3-2) to TRBJ2-1; unclear D gene. The CDR3 length is 13 residues. The germline V gene has CDR1 LGHDT and CDR2 YNNKEL (reference sequence). Trimming pared 0 bases from V and 15 bases from J, leaving 15 bases between. The chain's CDR3 is CASSQDRSVSRFF. CDR3 DNA sequence: TGTGCCAGCAGCCAAGATAGATCCGTTAGCCGGTTCTTC.

The chain recombines TRBV2 with TRBJ1-6, with TRBD1 identical over 7 bases. Germline-derived CDR1 and CDR2 are SNHLY and FYNNEI. J lost 8 bases, V lost 6 bases, and 7 bases had no gene match. The CDR3 runs 14 residues. CDR3 nucleotide sequence: TGTGCCAGCAGGGCCGGGACAGAGTATTCACCCCTCCACTTT. This codes for CASRAGTEYSPLHF.

The J gene is TRBJ2-1, the V gene TRBV18; 7 bases fit TRBD1. The CDR3 is 15 amino acids. Germline assignment: CDR1 KGHSH and CDR2 LQKENI. J gave up 6 bases and V 2 bases, and 7 bases lay outside the gene matches. For the CDR3, the DNA is TGTGCCAGCTCACCATCCCCGGGACAGACCAATGAGCAGTTCTTC. Translated: CASSPSPGQTNEQFF.